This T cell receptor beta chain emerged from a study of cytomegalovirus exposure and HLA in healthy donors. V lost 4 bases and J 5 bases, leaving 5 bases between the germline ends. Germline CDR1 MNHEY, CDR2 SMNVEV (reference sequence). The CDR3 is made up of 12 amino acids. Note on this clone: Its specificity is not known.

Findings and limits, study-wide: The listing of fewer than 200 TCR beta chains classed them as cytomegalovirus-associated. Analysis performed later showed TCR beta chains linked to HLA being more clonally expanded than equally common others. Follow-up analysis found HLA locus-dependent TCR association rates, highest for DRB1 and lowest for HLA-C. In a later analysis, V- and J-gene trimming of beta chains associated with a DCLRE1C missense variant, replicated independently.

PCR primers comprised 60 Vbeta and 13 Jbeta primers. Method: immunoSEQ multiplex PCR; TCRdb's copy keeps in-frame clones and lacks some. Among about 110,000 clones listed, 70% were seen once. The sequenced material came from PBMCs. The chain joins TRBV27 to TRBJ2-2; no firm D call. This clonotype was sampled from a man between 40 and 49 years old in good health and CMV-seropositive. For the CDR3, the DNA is TGTGCCAGCAGTTCCCTAACCGGGGAGCTGTTTTTT. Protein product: CASSSLTGELFF.